This TCR beta chain is from a study of blood T cell repertoires in COVID-19. About the study: Acute and convalescent COVID-19 specimens originated in the United States, Italy and Spain. Nucleic acid was either cDNA or gDNA, and it came from T cells, B-cell-depleted T cells, or PBMCs.

As originally analysed: Counts of nucleated cells, estimated from reference gene primer amplification, were obtained. TCRdb's copy holds only in-frame clones and misses some; the assay was immunoSEQ multiplex PCR. V and J calls and clone size are given by that table; D and trimming were obtained from the DNA. Of 400,000 to 550,000 clones in the sample, roughly 85% were seen once. Trimming removed 4 bases from V and 6 bases from J; junction bases left unmatched: 11. CDR3 length: 16 amino acids. CDR1 and CDR2 from the germline V gene are LNHNV and YYDKDF (reference sequence). Participants' reported clinical history set cohort assignment.

The genes are TRBV15 and TRBJ1-4; 7 bases fit TRBD1. This receptor was identified in a woman aged 18-29 years with acute COVID-19. The sample consisted of PBMCs or T cells enriched from blood (not recorded which). CDR3 amino acids: CATSTLRQGRHEKLFF. The CDR3 coding sequence is TGTGCCACCAGCACCCTGAGACAGGGCAGGCATGAAAAACTGTTTTTT.